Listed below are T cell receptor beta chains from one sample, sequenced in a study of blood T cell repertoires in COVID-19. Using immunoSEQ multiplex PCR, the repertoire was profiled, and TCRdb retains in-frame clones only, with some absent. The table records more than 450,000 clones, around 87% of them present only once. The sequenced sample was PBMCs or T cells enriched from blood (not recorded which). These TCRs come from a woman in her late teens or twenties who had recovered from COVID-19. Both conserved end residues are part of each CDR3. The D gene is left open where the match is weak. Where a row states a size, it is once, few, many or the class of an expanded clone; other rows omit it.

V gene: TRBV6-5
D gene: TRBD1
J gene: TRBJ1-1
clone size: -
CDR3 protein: CASSYSSTGLITEAFF
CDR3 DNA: TGTGCCAGCAGTTACTCCTCGACAGGGTTGATCACTGAAGCTTTCTTT

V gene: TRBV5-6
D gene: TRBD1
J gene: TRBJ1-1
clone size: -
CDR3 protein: CASSLIRGDTEAFF
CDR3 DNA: TGTGCCAGCAGCTTAATCAGGGGGGACACTGAAGCTTTCTTT

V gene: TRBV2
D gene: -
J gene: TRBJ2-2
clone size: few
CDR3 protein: CASSAPIRGGPGELFF
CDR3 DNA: TGTGCCAGCAGTGCCCCCATACGAGGAGGGCCCGGGGAGCTGTTTTTT

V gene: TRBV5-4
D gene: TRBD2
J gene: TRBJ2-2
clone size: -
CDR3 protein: CASRDPSGGAGGELFF
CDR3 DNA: TGTGCCAGCAGGGACCCAAGCGGGGGGGCCGGCGGGGAGCTGTTTTTT

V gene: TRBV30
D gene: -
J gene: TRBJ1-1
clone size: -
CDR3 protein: CAWSLERDAAEAFF
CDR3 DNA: TGTGCCTGGAGTCTGGAGCGGGACGCCGCTGAAGCTTTCTTT

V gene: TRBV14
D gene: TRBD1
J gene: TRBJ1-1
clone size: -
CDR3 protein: CASSPYTDRLNTEAFF
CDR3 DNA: TGTGCCAGCAGCCCTTATACGGACAGGTTGAACACTGAAGCTTTCTTT

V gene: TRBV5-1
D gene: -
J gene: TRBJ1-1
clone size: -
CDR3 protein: CASSFGEGTEAFF
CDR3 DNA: TGCGCCAGCAGCTTCGGGGAAGGAACTGAAGCTTTCTTT

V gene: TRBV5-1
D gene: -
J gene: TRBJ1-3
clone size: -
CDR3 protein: CASSPMAGGGNTIYF
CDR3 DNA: TGCGCCAGCAGCCCCATGGCAGGAGGGGGAAACACCATATATTTT

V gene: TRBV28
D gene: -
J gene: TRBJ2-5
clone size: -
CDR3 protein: CASSWQVGETQYF
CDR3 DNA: TGTGCCAGCAGTTGGCAGGTCGGAGAGACCCAGTACTTC

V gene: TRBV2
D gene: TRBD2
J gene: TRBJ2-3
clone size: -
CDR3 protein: CASSVPGGAVDTQYF
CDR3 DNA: TGTGCCAGCAGTGTGCCGGGGGGGGCCGTGGATACGCAGTATTTT

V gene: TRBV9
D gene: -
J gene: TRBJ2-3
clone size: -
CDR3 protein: CASSVVGSLSTDTQYF
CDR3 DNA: TGTGCCAGCAGCGTAGTTGGCTCTTTAAGCACAGATACGCAGTATTTT

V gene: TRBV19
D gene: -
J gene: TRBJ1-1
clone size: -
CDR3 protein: CASSIWPNTEAFF
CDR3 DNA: TGTGCCAGTAGTATCTGGCCGAACACTGAAGCTTTCTTT

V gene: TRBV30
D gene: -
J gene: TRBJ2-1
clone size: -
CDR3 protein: CAWELLPYNEQFF
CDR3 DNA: TGTGCCTGGGAGCTGCTACCCTACAATGAGCAGTTCTTC

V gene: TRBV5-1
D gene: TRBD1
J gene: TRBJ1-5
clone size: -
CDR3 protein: CASSFGTGLNQPQHF
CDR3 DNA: TGCGCCAGCAGCTTTGGGACAGGGCTCAATCAGCCCCAGCATTTT

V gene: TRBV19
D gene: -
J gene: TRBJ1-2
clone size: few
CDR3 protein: CASSAGINNYGYTF
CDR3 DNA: TGTGCCAGTAGCGCAGGGATTAATAACTATGGCTACACCTTC

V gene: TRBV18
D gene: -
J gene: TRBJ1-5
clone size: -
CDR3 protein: CASSPYRDQPQHF
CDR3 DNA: TGTGCCAGCTCACCTTACAGGGATCAGCCCCAGCATTTT

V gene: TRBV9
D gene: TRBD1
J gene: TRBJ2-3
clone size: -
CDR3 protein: CASSPLDRETDTQYF
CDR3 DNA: TGTGCCAGCAGCCCTCTGGACAGGGAGACAGATACGCAGTATTTT

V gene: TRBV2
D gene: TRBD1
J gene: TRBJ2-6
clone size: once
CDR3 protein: CASSVPGQGGSGANVLTF
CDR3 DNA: TGTGCCAGCAGTGTGCCGGGACAGGGGGGGTCTGGGGCCAACGTCCTGACTTTC

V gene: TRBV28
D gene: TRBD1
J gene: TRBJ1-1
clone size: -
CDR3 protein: CASTVQGAYTEAFF
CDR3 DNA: TGTGCCAGCACCGTACAGGGGGCATACACTGAAGCTTTCTTT

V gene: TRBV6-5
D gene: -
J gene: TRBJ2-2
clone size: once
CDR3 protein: CASSYSWGAGELFF
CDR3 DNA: TGTGCCAGCAGTTACTCGTGGGGGGCCGGGGAGCTGTTTTTT

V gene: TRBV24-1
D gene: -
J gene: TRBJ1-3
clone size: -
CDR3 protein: CATSGQSGNTIYF
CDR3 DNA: TGTGCCACCAGTGGGCAGTCTGGAAACACCATATATTTT

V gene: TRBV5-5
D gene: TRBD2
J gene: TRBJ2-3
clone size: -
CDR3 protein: CASSKRGLDKTSTDTQYF
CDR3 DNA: TGTGCCAGCAGCAAAAGGGGACTAGATAAGACTAGCACAGATACGCAGTATTTT

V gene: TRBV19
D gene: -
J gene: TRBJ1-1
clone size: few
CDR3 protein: CASSDRDTEAFF
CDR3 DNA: TGTGCCAGTAGTGACCGGGACACTGAAGCTTTCTTT

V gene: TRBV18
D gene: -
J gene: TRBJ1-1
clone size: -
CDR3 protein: CASSPPVDSNTEAFF
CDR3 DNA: TGTGCCAGCTCACCCCCTGTGGACTCGAACACTGAAGCTTTCTTT

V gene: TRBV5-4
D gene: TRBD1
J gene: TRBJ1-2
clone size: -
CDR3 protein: CASSFGASGQEGGYTF
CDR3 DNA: TGTGCCAGCAGCTTTGGCGCCTCGGGACAGGAAGGTGGCTACACCTTC

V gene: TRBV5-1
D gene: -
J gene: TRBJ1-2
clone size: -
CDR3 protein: CASSFTATKNYGYTF
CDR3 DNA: TGCGCCAGCAGCTTCACAGCCACAAAAAACTATGGCTACACCTTC

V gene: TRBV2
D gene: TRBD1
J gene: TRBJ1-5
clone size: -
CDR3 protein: CASTWTGGFSQPQHF
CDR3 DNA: TGTGCCAGCACTTGGACAGGGGGGTTTAGTCAGCCCCAGCATTTT

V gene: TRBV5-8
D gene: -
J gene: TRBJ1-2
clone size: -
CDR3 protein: CASSNQGRDYGYTF
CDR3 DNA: TGTGCCAGCAGTAATCAGGGGCGTGACTATGGCTACACCTTC